There are many counts of the clone carrying this TCR beta chain. The antigen is not known. Regarding time point: newly diagnosed GD, antithyroid drugs for less than 3 months. Scientists built the TCR library using RNA that was extracted from PBMCs. This sample was taken from a study of regulatory T cells in long-lasting Graves disease. Findings of the study overall: Shared public clonotypes totalled 2,741 in persistent patients, compared with roughly 970 in new patients. TRBV28, TRBJ1-2 and TRBJ2-5 were favored in persistent disease. No thyroid tissue was studied; the work used peripheral blood only.

The CDR3 spans 16 residues. Germline CDR1 reads MDHEN; CDR2 reads SYDVKM. V dropped 5 bases and J dropped 8 bases, with 22 bases sitting between them. Building of the TCR beta libraries involved iRepertoire HTBI primers and Arm-PCR of CDR3 regions. TCRdb fed the multiplex PCR reads into MiXCR, producing one record per CDR3 protein. The sample has some 450,000 distinct CDR3 sequences, 16% seen once. These data also formed part of another study, on T cells in Graves' hyperthyroidism and ophthalmopathy. As that report states: Newly diagnosed hyperthyroidism, duration under 2 months, in patients aged 18 to 65.

The rearrangement joins TRBV28 to TRBJ2-1, with D tentatively TRBD2 (6 bases). This sequence originates from a woman in her twenties or thirties with Graves disease. This sample comprised peripheral blood mononuclear cells (PBMCs), obtained at new diagnosis, from a patient treated with antithyroid drugs. The CDR3, as DNA: TGTGCCAGCAGTACCGCTGGGACTTCCAGCTTCTATGAGCAGTTCTTC. It codes for CASSTAGTSSFYEQFF.